Shown below are 15 T cell receptor beta chains from a single sample sequenced in a study of blood T cell repertoires in COVID-19. The table came from immunoSEQ multiplex PCR; TCRdb's copy has only in-frame clones and leaves some out. The sample carries roughly 140,000 clones, approximately 80% recorded once. Sequenced material: peripheral blood. Receptors originate from a human donor in a cohort sampled during active COVID-19.

This clone appeared a few times. V gene TRBV25-1 combines with J gene TRBJ2-1, with 7 positions matching TRBD2. V shed 8 bases and J 5 bases; nucleotides not matched to a gene: 9. The CDR3 is 14 residues long. The germline V gene encodes CDR1 MGHDK and CDR2 SYGVNS. In DNA form, the CDR3 reads TGTGCCAGCCCTGACGGGCTAGCGGACAATGAGCAGTTCTTC. Translating it yields CASPDGLADNEQFF.

This clone was recorded once. The CDR3 is CATSGTGSNTIYF. The DNA of the CDR3 is TGTGCCACCAGTGGAACAGGGTCCAACACCATATATTTT. V usage is TRBV24-1 and J usage is TRBJ1-3; D perhaps matches TRBD1 (6 bases). CDR1 KGHDR and CDR2 SFDVKD come from the germline V gene. V was shortened by 5 bases and J by 7 bases, with 11 bases between the two germline ends. This CDR3 has 13 amino acids.

The sample holds one count of this clone. The chain recombines TRBV24-1 with TRBJ2-7; 8 nucleotides align to TRBD2. The trim removed 4 bases at V and 6 bases at J, leaving 4 bases unmatched. The CDR3 covers 13 residues. Germline V gene sequence: CDR1 KGHDR, CDR2 SFDVKD. As DNA, the CDR3 is TGTGCCACCAGTGACCAGACTAGCGTCGAGCAGTACTTC. Translated, it gives CATSDQTSVEQYF.

V gene TRBV27 combines with J gene TRBJ2-1; 7 nucleotides match TRBD2. Germline-derived CDR1 and CDR2 are MNHEY and SMNVEV (reference sequence). Unmatched junction bases numbered 3, after V lost 4 bases and J lost 0 bases. The CDR3 sequence is 15 residues long. CDR3 DNA sequence: TGTGCCAGCAGTTCTAGCGGAAGCTCCTACAATGAGCAGTTCTTC. Translated: CASSSSGSSYNEQFF.

The chain combines TRBV4-1 with TRBJ2-7, with 12 bases fitting TRBD2. The CDR3 sequence is 20 residues long. Germline V CDR1 and CDR2: MGHRA, YSYEKL. Trimming removed 0 bases from V and 2 bases from J; junction bases left unmatched: 14. The CDR3 sequence: CASSQERGLAGAKETYEQYF. For the CDR3, the DNA is TGCGCCAGCAGCCAAGAGAGGGGACTAGCGGGTGCCAAAGAAACCTACGAGCAGTACTTC.

This sequence joins TRBV27 and TRBJ1-4; 9 nucleotides line up with TRBD1. Germline CDR1 MNHEY, CDR2 SMNVEV (reference sequence). This CDR3 spans 14 amino acids. J lost 11 bases, V lost 6 bases, and 10 bases had no gene match. In nucleotides, the CDR3 is TGTGCCAGCAGCCTGGGAACAGGGGGCTGGAAACTGTTTTTT. It yields the protein CASSLGTGGWKLFF. The full variable domain, in which reference TRBV27 and TRBJ1-4 provide the parts outside the CDR3, is EAQVTQNPRYLITVTGKKLTVTCSQNMNHEYMSWYRQDPGLGLRQIYYSMNVEVTDKGDVPEGYKVSRKEKRNFPLILESPSPNQTSLYFCASSLGTGGWKLFFGSGTQLSVL.

The chain joins TRBV9 to TRBJ1-1; no reliable D call. V was cut by 0 bases and J by 4 bases, with 10 bases left in between. Per germline, CDR1 SGDLS and CDR2 YYNGEE. The CDR3 spans 14 residues. CDR3 nucleotide sequence: TGTGCCAGCAGCGTAGGGGCTAGCGCCACTGAAGCTTTCTTT. Translated: CASSVGASATEAFF.

There are a few counts of this clone. This sequence joins TRBV3-1 (or the pseudogene TRBV3-2) and TRBJ2-1; TRBD1 is a possible D gene (6 bases). V lost 2 bases and J lost 3, with 11 bases in between. This CDR3 is built from 15 residues. The germline V gene encodes CDR1 LGHDT and CDR2 YNNKEL (reference sequence). The CDR3 DNA reads TGTGCCAGCAGCCAATTCTGGACAGTCTACAATGAGCAGTTCTTC. Translating gives CASSQFWTVYNEQFF.

The V and J genes are TRBV4-2 and TRBJ2-7, with D hard to call. CDR1 LGHNA and CDR2 YNFKEQ come from the germline V gene. V was trimmed by 0 bases and J by 3 bases, leaving 12 bases between them. The CDR3 loop spans 15 amino acids. The CDR3 here is CASSQDETKRYEQYF. Here the CDR3 DNA reads TGTGCCAGCAGCCAAGACGAAACGAAGCGCTACGAGCAGTACTTC.

V is TRBV4-1 and J is TRBJ1-4, with D perhaps matching TRBD1 (5 bases). This CDR3 is 15 amino acids long. The germline CDR1 and CDR2 sequences are MGHRA and YSYEKL. Trimming shortened V by 2 bases and J by 5 bases, and 12 bases separated the two germline ends. CDR3: CASSQTDSRNEKLFF. For the CDR3, the DNA is TGCGCCAGCAGCCAAACCGACAGCAGAAATGAAAAACTGTTTTTT.

The V gene is TRBV9, the J gene TRBJ2-7; D not certain. CDR1 is SGDLS, CDR2 YYNGEE, per germline. V was clipped by 4 bases and J by 3 bases, with 26 bases between them. The CDR3 totals 18 residues. The CDR3: CASSPEPDATLENYEQYF. CDR3 DNA: TGTGCCAGCAGCCCCGAACCTGATGCAACGTTGGAGAACTACGAGCAGTACTTC.

Only a few counts were recorded for this clone. The V gene is TRBV7-2, the J gene TRBJ2-7; weak D call: TRBD2 (7 bases). V dropped 5 bases and J dropped 3 bases, with 17 bases sitting between them. The CDR3 is 15 amino acids. Germline V gene sequence: CDR1 SGHTA, CDR2 FQGNSA. This chain's CDR3 is CASSPGGGSFYEQYF. The CDR3 DNA reads TGTGCCAGCAGCCCCGGGGGCGGGAGTTTCTACGAGCAGTACTTC.

The rearrangement links TRBV7-2 to TRBJ1-1; weak D call: TRBD1 (6 bases). This CDR3 region has 13 residues. V was shortened by 1 base and J by 4 bases, with 7 bases between the two germline ends. The germline V gene has CDR1 SGHTA and CDR2 FQGNSA. In DNA form, the CDR3 reads TGTGCCAGCAGCTTAGGGACAGCCACTGAAGCTTTCTTT. The encoded protein is CASSLGTATEAFF. Full variable domain (outside the CDR3, taken from reference TRBV7-2 and TRBJ1-1): GAGVSQSPSNKVTEKGKDVELRCDPISGHTALYWYRQSLGQGLEFLIYFQGNSAPDKSGLPSDRFSAERTGGSVSTLTIQRTQQEDSAVYLCASSLGTATEAFFGQGTRLTVV.

The chain is built from TRBV18 and TRBJ1-1; D call uncertain. Germline lookup yields CDR1 KGHSH and CDR2 LQKENI. This CDR3 is 13 amino acids long. Trimming stripped 3 bases from V and 4 bases from J, with 9 bases between. CDR3 coding DNA: TGTGCCAGCTCACCTGGGAGTGGCACTGAAGCTTTCTTT. It translates to CASSPGSGTEAFF.

This clone was observed a few times. The rearrangement uses TRBV4-3 and TRBJ2-7; D perhaps matches TRBD2 (6 bases). The CDR3 extends over 16 amino acids. V was cut by 0 bases and J by 1 base, with 13 bases left in between. Germline CDR1 reads LGHNA; CDR2 reads YSLEER. This CDR3 is CASSQDLLAQSYEQYF. CDR3 bases: TGCGCCAGCAGCCAAGATCTACTAGCCCAATCCTACGAGCAGTACTTC.